The 30 T cell receptor beta chains given below trace back to one sample, sequenced in a study of cytomegalovirus exposure and HLA in healthy donors. Primers for the PCR totalled 60 Vbeta and 13 Jbeta. This table comes from immunoSEQ multiplex PCR, and its TCRdb copy is limited to in-frame clones, with some not included. Of around 99,000 clones in the sample, 76% were seen once. The sequenced sample consisted of PBMCs. Every receptor here comes from a woman between 45 and 65 years old in good health and CMV-seropositive.

J is TRBJ1-2 and V is TRBV13; D perhaps matches TRBD1 (6 bases). CDR3 size: 14 residues. V gave up 3 bases and J gave up 4 bases, with 12 bases separating them. Germline loops: CDR1 PRHDT, CDR2 FYEKMQ (reference sequence). CDR3 amino acids: CASSLSGAIYGYTF. CDR3 DNA: TGTGCCAGCAGCTTGTCAGGGGCCATCTATGGCTACACCTTC.

This sequence joins TRBV2 and TRBJ2-1; D gene uncertain. The CDR3 contains 14 residues. CDR1 is SNHLY and CDR2 is FYNNEI in the germline V gene. V gave up 4 bases and J gave up 0 bases, with 7 bases separating them. CDR3 bases: TGTGCCAGCAGTGCGGTGAACTCCTACAATGAGCAGTTCTTC. It codes for CASSAVNSYNEQFF. The full variable domain, with the rest looked up from reference TRBV2 and TRBJ2-1, is EPEVTQTPSHQVTQMGQEVILRCVPISNHLYFYWYRQILGQKVEFLVSFYNNEISEKSEIFDDQFSVERPDGSNFTLKIRSTKLEDSAMYFCASSAVNSYNEQFFGPGTRLTVL.

The chain recombines TRBV7-2 with TRBJ2-3, with D perhaps TRBD1 (5 bases). Per germline, CDR1 SGHTA and CDR2 FQGNSA. The CDR3 sequence is 14 residues long. The germline V and J ends were trimmed by 2 bases and 2 bases, with 8 bases remaining between them. The CDR3 is CASSLTGLTDTQYF. The CDR3, as DNA: TGTGCCAGCAGCTTAACAGGCCTCACAGATACGCAGTATTTT.

This chain links TRBV6-1 with TRBJ2-2, with 7 bases aligning to TRBD2. The germline V gene has CDR1 MNHNS and CDR2 SASEGT. There are 15 residues in the CDR3. The junction had 16 bases not matched to a gene; V was cut back by 11 bases and J by 7 bases. The CDR3 region is CAGRLKGSGGGELFF. As DNA, the CDR3 is TGTGCCGGTCGCCTAAAGGGGTCGGGAGGCGGGGAGCTGTTTTTT.

The chain has TRBV14 and TRBJ1-5, with 9 bases that match TRBD1. CDR3 length: 15 residues. V lost 4 bases, J lost 6 bases, and 7 bases stayed unmatched. CDR1 is SGHDN, CDR2 FVKESK, per germline. CDR3 coding DNA: TGTGCCAGCAGCCCCGCAGGGACAGGGAGTCAGCCCCAGCATTTT. It is translated as CASSPAGTGSQPQHF.

This clone has a handful of counts. The chain has TRBV4-1 and TRBJ1-2, with D hard to call. The CDR3 has 13 residues. Between the trimmed V and J ends, which lost 1 base and 4 bases, there was a span of 7 bases. Germline V lookup: CDR1 MGHRA, CDR2 YSYEKL. CDR3 DNA sequence: TGCGCCAGCAGCCAAGTCCTTTTCTATGGCTACACCTTC. This encodes CASSQVLFYGYTF.

The V gene is TRBV7-8, the J gene TRBJ2-3; 8 bases match TRBD1. This CDR3 comprises 14 residues. The germline V gene encodes CDR1 SGHVS and CDR2 FQNEAQ. V lost 4 bases, J lost 3 bases, and 3 bases stayed unmatched. The CDR3 DNA reads as TGTGCCAGCAGCTCGGGACAGGTTACAGATACGCAGTATTTT. Amino acid sequence: CASSSGQVTDTQYF.

The rearrangement links TRBV27 to TRBJ2-1; 13 nucleotides match TRBD2. The V segment lost 4 bases and the J segment 8 bases; nucleotides outside the gene matches: 8. Germline lookup yields CDR1 MNHEY and CDR2 SMNVEV (reference sequence). This CDR3 comprises 16 residues. CDR3 loop: CASSSAGTSGMHEQFF. The CDR3 DNA is TGTGCCAGCAGTTCAGCCGGGACTAGCGGGATGCATGAGCAGTTCTTC.

This clone was seen a single time. The chain uses TRBV6-1 and TRBJ1-2, with a weak D call TRBD1 (5 bases). Germline V CDR1 and CDR2: MNHNS, SASEGT. The CDR3 extends over 15 amino acids. The V and J ends lost 5 bases and 4 bases respectively, with 17 bases between them. CDR3 DNA: TGTGCCAGCAGTAGTACCAGGGTAGATTTCTATGGCTACACCTTC. Protein: CASSSTRVDFYGYTF.

V gene TRBV29-1 combines with J gene TRBJ2-5; 8 positions agree with TRBD2. With 5 bases clipped from V and 5 bases from J, the junction kept 16 bases outside the gene matches. Germline loops: CDR1 SQVTM, CDR2 ANQGSEA. The CDR3 extends over 16 amino acids. CDR3 in DNA: TGCAGCGTTAAGGGGGGGAGGAGCGGGAGCGAGGAGACCCAGTACTTC. Protein sequence: CSVKGGRSGSEETQYF. The entire variable domain, with the rest obtained from reference TRBV29-1 and TRBJ2-5, is as follows: SAVISQKPSRDICQRGTSLTIQCQVDSQVTMMFWYRQQPGQSLTLIATANQGSEATYESGFVIDKFPISRPNLTFSTLTVSNMSPEDSSIYLCSVKGGRSGSEETQYFGPGTRLLVL.

The chain is built from TRBV5-1 and TRBJ2-3; tentatively, D is TRBD2 (6 bases). V shed 5 bases and J shed 6 bases, with 13 bases lying between them. Germline V CDR1 and CDR2: SGHRS, YFSETQ. The CDR3 runs 13 residues. The CDR3 region has the DNA TGCGCCAGCAGTTCGGACTATGTTGATACGCAGTATTTT. It translates to CASSSDYVDTQYF.

This clone has a single count. This chain connects TRBV7-9 to TRBJ2-3, with 7 bases fitting TRBD2. The CDR3 covers 16 residues. The junction had 8 bases not matched to a gene; V was cut back by 2 bases and J by 3 bases. CDR1 is SEHNR and CDR2 is FQNEAQ in the germline V gene (reference sequence). CDR3 region: CASSLLGGRETDTQYF. DNA of the CDR3: TGTGCCAGCAGCTTATTGGGCGGGAGAGAAACAGATACGCAGTATTTT.

CDR3 loop: CASSLWPRETQYF. In nucleotides, the CDR3 is TGTGCCAGCAGCTTGTGGCCGAGGGAGACCCAGTACTTC. This chain joins TRBV7-9 and TRBJ2-5; D gene ambiguous. This CDR3 comprises 13 residues. Germline CDR1 SEHNR, CDR2 FQNEAQ (reference sequence). V lost 3 bases, J lost 5 bases, and 10 bases lay in between. Using reference TRBV7-9 and TRBJ2-5 for the parts outside the CDR3, the full variable domain is DTGVSQNPRHKITKRGQNVTFRCDPISEHNRLYWYRQTLGQGPEFLTYFQNEAQLEKSRLLSDRFSAERPKGSFSTLEIQRTEQGDSAMYLCASSLWPRETQYFGPGTRLLVL.

This chain joins TRBV6-1 and TRBJ2-2, with 10 bases that match TRBD2. Germline V CDR1 and CDR2: MNHNS, SASEGT. V was clipped by 4 bases and J by 13 bases; unmatched bases: 6. There are 13 residues in the CDR3. CDR3 nucleotides: TGTGCCAGCAGTGGGGGGGGACTAGCGACGCTGTTTTTT. It is translated as CASSGGGLATLFF.

The chain uses TRBV10-3 and TRBJ1-1, with a tentative D call TRBD1 (5 bases). In germline, CDR1 is ENHRY, CDR2 SYGVKD. The V gene lost 3 bases and the J gene lost 0 bases, with 17 bases spanning the gap. CDR3 length equals 17 residues. The CDR3 nucleotides are TGTGCCATCAGTGAAGGGCAGGGTCTGGGGATGAACACTGAAGCTTTCTTT. Its translation is CAISEGQGLGMNTEAFF.

This clone was observed a single time. V and J are TRBV27 and TRBJ1-1, with 10 nucleotides matching TRBD1. CDR3 length equals 17 residues. Germline V gives CDR1 MNHEY, CDR2 SMNVEV (reference sequence). V gave up 1 base and J gave up 3 bases; unmatched junction bases: 8. The DNA of the CDR3 is TGTGCCAGCAGTTTATTCCCCCCGACAGGGGGCCACACTGAAGCTTTCTTT. Residues: CASSLFPPTGGHTEAFF.

This clone was detected only a few times. The chain has TRBV6-5 and TRBJ2-7; 7 positions match TRBD1. The CDR3 has 15 amino acids. Germline CDR1 is MNHEY and CDR2 is SVGAGI. The V gene end was trimmed by 0 bases and the J gene end by 11 bases; junction bases not matched to a gene: 13. In nucleotides, the CDR3 is TGTGCCAGCAGTTACTCGAGGGGGCTAGCCGATAGGGAGTACTTC. Its protein product is CASSYSRGLADREYF.

The chain joins TRBV4-3 to TRBJ1-3; perhaps TRBD1 as D (6 bases). Deletions cut 5 bases from V and 1 base from J, with 15 bases between. Germline V gene sequence: CDR1 LGHNA, CDR2 YSLEER. The CDR3 is 16 amino acids. The CDR3 spells CASSLDSIGSGNTIYF. DNA for the CDR3: TGCGCCAGCAGCTTGGACAGTATCGGGTCTGGAAACACCATATATTTT.

This clone was seen a single time. Here the CDR3 DNA reads TGTGCCAGCAGGGTGGGAGGGCCCGCAGATACGCAGTATTTT. Its translation is CASRVGGPADTQYF. The J gene is TRBJ2-3, the V gene TRBV7-2, with TRBD2 identical over 7 bases. Germline CDR1 is SGHTA and CDR2 is FQGNSA. CDR3 length: 14 residues. V was clipped by 6 bases and J by 4 bases; unmatched bases: 7.

The chain employs TRBV19 and TRBJ2-1; D remains unclear. The CDR3 contains 15 residues. V lost 7 bases and J 8 bases, leaving 21 bases between the germline ends. Germline V gene data show CDR1 as LNHDA and CDR2 as SQIVND (reference sequence). The CDR3 spells CASTQSHSLSDEQFF. As DNA, the CDR3 is TGTGCCAGTACCCAAAGCCACTCCCTCTCGGATGAGCAGTTCTTC.

This chain connects TRBV10-3 to TRBJ2-7; 10 bases align to TRBD2. After removal of 3 bases from V and 4 bases from J, the junction contained 6 bases not matched to a gene. The germline V gene encodes CDR1 ENHRY and CDR2 SYGVKD. This CDR3 is 15 amino acids long. The CDR3 coding sequence is TGTGCCATCAGTGAAAAAGCGGGGGGGCAGTACGAGCAGTACTTC. The encoded protein is CAISEKAGGQYEQYF.

As for this clone: The sample contains more than one DNA sequence encoding this CDR3. The chain links TRBV5-1 to TRBJ2-5; D uncertain. The CDR3 is 14 residues long. The germline V and J ends were trimmed by 0 bases and 1 base, with 7 bases remaining between them. In germline, CDR1 is SGHRS, CDR2 YFSETQ. CDR3 in amino acids: CASSLEHPQETQYF. In nucleotides, the CDR3 is TGCGCCAGCAGCTTGGAACACCCCCAAGAGACCCAGTACTTC.

The genes are TRBV10-3 and TRBJ2-7, with 10 bases aligning to TRBD2. Germline assignment: CDR1 ENHRY and CDR2 SYGVKD. The V and J ends lost 5 bases and 4 bases, in that order; junction bases with no gene match: 2. The CDR3 is 13 residues long. The CDR3 DNA sequence: TGTGCCATCAGTAGCGGGAGGGCGTACGAGCAGTACTTC. Translating it yields CAISSGRAYEQYF.

V and J are TRBV10-3 and TRBJ2-7; 11 nucleotides match TRBD2. Losses at the gene ends were 2 bases for V and 1 base for J; bases not matched to a gene: 4. Germline V gene sequence: CDR1 ENHRY, CDR2 SYGVKD. The CDR3 spans 16 residues. The CDR3 reads CAISEGGTSGSYEQYF. The CDR3 DNA is TGTGCCATCAGTGAGGGCGGGACTAGCGGATCCTACGAGCAGTACTTC.

This clone occurred once. The chain has TRBV5-1 and TRBJ1-1, with 7 nucleotides matching TRBD1. The CDR3 length is 14 residues. The trim removed 2 bases at V and 4 bases at J, leaving 5 bases unmatched. Germline CDR1 reads SGHRS; CDR2 reads YFSETQ. Here the CDR3 reads CASSFIQGPTEAFF. The CDR3 coding sequence is TGCGCCAGCAGCTTTATACAGGGGCCCACTGAAGCTTTCTTT.

This chain joins TRBV6-5 and TRBJ2-7, with 7 nucleotides matching TRBD1. With V trimmed by 0 bases and J by 0 bases, 2 bases remained unmatched. The germline gives CDR1 MNHEY, CDR2 SVGAGI. This CDR3 has 15 amino acids. The CDR3 nucleotides read TGTGCCAGCAGTTACTCCGGGACAGTCTCCTACGAGCAGTACTTC. As protein: CASSYSGTVSYEQYF.

CDR3 amino acids: CAAGLGHNEQFF. In DNA, the CDR3 is TGTGCCGCGGGCCTTGGCCACAATGAGCAGTTCTTC. The V and J genes are TRBV6-1 and TRBJ2-1; maybe TRBD2 (5 bases). Trimming shortened V by 11 bases and J by 5 bases, and 13 bases separated the two germline ends. The germline CDR1 and CDR2 sequences are MNHNS and SASEGT. The CDR3 totals 12 residues.

The rearrangement joins TRBV11-2 to TRBJ2-1, with TRBD1 matching 8 bases. Germline assignment: CDR1 SGHAT and CDR2 FQNNGV. V dropped 7 bases and J dropped 0; count of bases not matched to a gene: 11. The CDR3 has 17 residues. CDR3 sequence reads: CASTQSGGGNSYNEQFF. The CDR3 DNA follows: TGTGCCAGCACCCAATCAGGGGGCGGTAACTCCTACAATGAGCAGTTCTTC.

The chain has TRBV20-1 and TRBJ2-1, with a possible D match to TRBD2 (5 bases). CDR1 is DFQATT, CDR2 SNEGSKA, per germline (reference sequence). The CDR3 extends over 11 amino acids. Between the trimmed V and J ends, which lost 5 bases and 6 bases, there was a span of 8 bases. CDR3 DNA sequence: TGCAGTGCTGGACTTCTCAATGAGCAGTTCTTC. It codes for CSAGLLNEQFF.

This sequence joins TRBV6-5 and TRBJ2-5, with 8 bases lining up with TRBD2. The CDR3 extends over 15 amino acids. J lost 5 bases, V lost 4 bases, and 9 bases had no gene match. Looked up from germline, CDR1 is MNHEY and CDR2 is SVGAGI. The CDR3 is CASSSTGGDEETQYF. CDR3 in DNA: TGTGCCAGCAGTTCGACCGGGGGGGATGAGGAGACCCAGTACTTC.